This TCR beta chain stems from a study of T cell responses to AZD1222 COVID-19 vaccine. Repertoires were generated with immunoSEQ multiplex PCR, while TCRdb's copy carries only in-frame clones and drops some. The sample holds 75,000 to 90,000 clones, 78% seen once. This CDR3 comprises 18 residues. The sequence derives from an adult in good health. The chain links TRBV21-1 to TRBJ1-5; the table's D call, TRBD1, was not checked against the DNA. TRBV21-1 is a pseudogene segment. Sequenced material: peripheral blood, taken on day 0 of AZD1222 vaccination. CDR3 nucleotides: TGTGCCAGCAGCAAAAGCGGCACAGGGATTGAAGGCAATCAGCCCCAGCATTTT. Translated: CASSKSGTGIEGNQPQHF.